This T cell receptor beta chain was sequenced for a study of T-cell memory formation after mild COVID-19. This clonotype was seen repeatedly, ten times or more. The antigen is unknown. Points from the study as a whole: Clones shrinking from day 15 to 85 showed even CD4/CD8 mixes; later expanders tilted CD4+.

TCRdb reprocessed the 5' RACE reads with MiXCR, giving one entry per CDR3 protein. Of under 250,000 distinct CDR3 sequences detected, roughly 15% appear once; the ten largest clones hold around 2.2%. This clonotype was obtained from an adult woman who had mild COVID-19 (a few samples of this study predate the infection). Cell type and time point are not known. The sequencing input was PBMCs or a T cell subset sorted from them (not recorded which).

In nucleotides, the CDR3 is TGTGCCAGCTCGGGACAGAATAGCAATCAGCCCCAGCATTTT. It yields the protein CASSGQNSNQPQHF. The gene calls are TRBV18 and TRBJ1-5; 7 bases map to TRBD1. The J segment lost 0 bases and the V segment lost 6 bases, leaving 2 bases of the junction unmatched. There are 14 residues in the CDR3. Germline V gives CDR1 KGHSH, CDR2 LQKENI.